These 3 T cell receptor beta chains share one sample of origin, sequenced in a study of blood T cells in healthy people across ages. Using a J-beta primer mix together with a sample-barcoded 5' primer, a second PCR was run for roughly 7 to 11 cycles. One entry per CDR3 protein, called by TCRdb with MiXCR from the 5' RACE reads. The sample comprises approximately 780,000 distinct CDR3 sequences, more than 25% of which are singletons, and 3% rests with the top ten. The same data also contributed to another study, on T cells of mothers and their children.

Sequencing was carried out using blood. The receptors were gathered from a boy aged 10-17 years in good health.

The V gene is TRBV12-3 or TRBV12-4, the J gene TRBJ1-5; TRBD1 agrees at 9 bases. The CDR3 is 18 amino acids. J lost 7 bases, V lost 4 bases, and 17 bases had no gene match. As DNA, the CDR3 is TGTGCCAGCAGTTCCTCCATATGGGGACAGGGTAGGGGGCAGCCCCAGCATTTT. Translating it yields CASSSSIWGQGRGQPQHF.

This clonotype has just a few counts. The gene calls are TRBV14 and TRBJ1-4; the D gene is possibly TRBD1 (5 bases). V gave up 4 bases and J gave up 5 bases, with 11 bases separating them. The CDR3 contains 14 residues. Germline V gene data show CDR1 as SGHDN and CDR2 as FVKESK. The CDR3 bases are TGTGCCAGCAGCCCCCCACAGGCGAATGAAAAACTGTTTTTT. Residues: CASSPPQANEKLFF. The full variable domain, in which reference TRBV14 and TRBJ1-4 provide the parts outside the CDR3, is EAGVTQFPSHSVIEKGQTVTLRCDPISGHDNLYWYRRVMGKEIKFLLHFVKESKQDESGMPNNRFLAERTGGTYSTLKVQPAELEDSGVYFCASSPPQANEKLFFGSGTQLSVL.

This chain uses TRBV6-5 with TRBJ1-1; TRBD1 is a possible D gene (5 bases). V was cut by 7 bases and J by 4 bases, with 10 bases left in between. Germline V gives CDR1 MNHEY, CDR2 SVGAGI. The CDR3 totals 12 residues. CDR3 DNA sequence: TGTGCCAGCACTTCCGGGACCACTGAAGCTTTCTTT. Translating gives CASTSGTTEAFF.